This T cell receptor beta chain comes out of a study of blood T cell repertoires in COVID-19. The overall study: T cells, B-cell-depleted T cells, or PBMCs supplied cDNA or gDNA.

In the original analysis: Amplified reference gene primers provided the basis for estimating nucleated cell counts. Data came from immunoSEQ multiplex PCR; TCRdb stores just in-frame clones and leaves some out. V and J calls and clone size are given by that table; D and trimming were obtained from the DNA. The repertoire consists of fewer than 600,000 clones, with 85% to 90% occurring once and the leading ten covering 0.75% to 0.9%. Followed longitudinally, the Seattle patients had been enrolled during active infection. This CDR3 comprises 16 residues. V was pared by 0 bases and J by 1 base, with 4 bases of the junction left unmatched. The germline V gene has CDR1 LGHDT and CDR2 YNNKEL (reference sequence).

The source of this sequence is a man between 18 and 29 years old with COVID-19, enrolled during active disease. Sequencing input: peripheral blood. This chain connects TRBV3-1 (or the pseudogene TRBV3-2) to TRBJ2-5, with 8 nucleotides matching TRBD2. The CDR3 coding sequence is TGTGCCAGCAGCCAAGATGGGCGGGGGGTCCAAGAGACCCAGTACTTC. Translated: CASSQDGRGVQETQYF.